The 17 T cell receptor beta chains listed next were all sequenced from one sample in a study of shared clonotypes between healthy human individuals. Clones were read by immunoSEQ multiplex PCR, and TCRdb kept only the in-frame ones, dropping some. The sample has about 490,000 clones; 65% to 80% are singletons. The material sequenced was PBMCs. The receptors derive from a woman aged 40 to 50 in good health. Some clones in this sample may be carry-over from other donors' samples.

The rearrangement links TRBV5-1 to TRBJ1-1, with unresolved D. Deletions cut 0 bases from V and 4 bases from J, with 7 bases between. The CDR3 runs 13 residues. Germline V gives CDR1 SGHRS, CDR2 YFSETQ. The CDR3: CASSLVASTEAFF. The CDR3 DNA is TGCGCCAGCAGCTTGGTAGCGAGCACTGAAGCTTTCTTT.

The V and J genes are TRBV27 and TRBJ2-5; D is ambiguous. V was pared by 3 bases and J by 4 bases, with 6 bases between. There are 12 residues in the CDR3. The germline V gene has CDR1 MNHEY and CDR2 SMNVEV (reference sequence). CDR3 residues: CASSLTGETQYF. DNA of the CDR3: TGTGCCAGCAGTTTGACTGGAGAGACCCAGTACTTC.

This clone was seen only once. Given a much more abundant clone one base away, this may be a read error. Within the sample, other DNA sequences also encode this same CDR3. CDR3 region: CASSPTSTDTQYF. As DNA, the CDR3 is TGTGCCAGCAGCCCGACTAGCACAGATACGCAGTATTTT. The chain combines TRBV28 with TRBJ2-3; no firm D call. Trimming stripped 6 bases from V and 0 bases from J, with 7 bases between. The CDR3 contains 13 residues. From germline, CDR1 is MDHEN and CDR2 SYDVKM.

V and J are TRBV6-1 and TRBJ1-3; D gene unclear. CDR3 size: 15 residues. V was pared by 6 bases and J by 4 bases, with 16 bases between. Per germline, CDR1 MNHNS and CDR2 SASEGT. The CDR3 DNA sequence: TGTGCCAGCAGGATAGACCCCGAACTCGGAAACACCATATATTTT. This translates into CASRIDPELGNTIYF.

This clone was observed a single time. Other DNA sequences of this sample code for an identical CDR3. This chain joins TRBV7-9 and TRBJ2-5, with 8 positions matching TRBD2. This CDR3 is 11 amino acids long. Germline-derived CDR1 and CDR2 are SEHNR and FQNEAQ (reference sequence). CDR3 protein: CASGTLETQYF. The CDR3 coding sequence is TGTGCTAGCGGGACATTGGAGACCCAGTACTTC.

With respect to this clone: At one end the junction does not follow the germline gene, possibly because of a read error. This rearrangement joins TRBV7-7 to TRBJ1-1; 10 bases agree with TRBD1. The germline gives CDR1 SSHAT, CDR2 FNYEAQ (reference sequence). This CDR3 is 13 amino acids long. The CDR3 DNA reads TGTGCTAGCAGCCGGGACAGGGGATCTGAAGCTTTCTTT. Translated, it gives CASSRDRGSEAFF. Combining the CDR3 with reference TRBV7-7 and TRBJ1-1 gives the whole variable domain GAGVSQSPRYKVTKRGQDVTLRCDPISSHATLYWYQQALGQGPEFLTYFNYEAQPDKSGLPSDRFSAERPEGSISTLTIQRTEQRDSAMYRCASSRDRGSEAFFGQGTRLTVV.

The chain couples TRBV30 to TRBJ2-7, with TRBD2 as a possible D gene (5 bases). Germline assignment: CDR1 GTSNPN and CDR2 SVGIG (reference sequence). There are 13 residues in the CDR3. Trimming removed 8 bases at V and 6 bases at J, with 20 bases between. The CDR3 reads CAQTLGPGSEQYF. CDR3 nucleotides: TGTGCCCAGACCCTCGGCCCGGGGTCCGAGCAGTACTTC.

There are many counts of this clone. The chain couples TRBV18 to TRBJ1-1; D possibly corresponds to TRBD1 (5 bases). Trimming took off 4 bases at V and 1 base at J, with 13 bases between the two ends. The CDR3 is 15 amino acids. Germline CDR1 is KGHSH and CDR2 is LQKENI. The CDR3 DNA sequence: TGTGCCAGCTCACAGATACAGGACCCGAACACTGAAGCTTTCTTT. This encodes CASSQIQDPNTEAFF.

The chain recombines TRBV9 with TRBJ1-1; 7 bases match TRBD1. The CDR3 contains 14 residues. Germline assignment: CDR1 SGDLS and CDR2 YYNGEE. With 5 bases clipped from V and 0 bases from J, the junction kept 4 bases outside the gene matches. This CDR3 reads CASSGTAMNTEAFF. In nucleotides, the CDR3 is TGTGCCAGCAGTGGGACAGCAATGAACACTGAAGCTTTCTTT.

This clone was counted between two and nine times. The chain recombines TRBV5-1 with TRBJ1-1; 7 bases agree with TRBD1. The trim removed 5 bases at V and 5 bases at J, leaving 6 bases unmatched. Looked up from germline, CDR1 is SGHRS and CDR2 is YFSETQ. This CDR3 has 13 amino acids. Here the CDR3 DNA reads TGCGCCAGCAGTGCCCTGACAGGGACTGAAGCTTTCTTT. It is translated as CASSALTGTEAFF.

The V and J genes are TRBV5-1 and TRBJ2-2, with a weak D call TRBD1 (6 bases). The germline V gene has CDR1 SGHRS and CDR2 YFSETQ. V was cut by 5 bases and J by 4 bases, with 9 bases left in between. The CDR3 has 13 residues. DNA of the CDR3: TGCGCCAGCAGACCCAGGGGCACCGGGGAGCTGTTTTTT. Protein product: CASRPRGTGELFF. Together with reference TRBV5-1 and TRBJ2-2, the CDR3 gives the full variable domain: KAGVTQTPRYLIKTRGQQVTLSCSPISGHRSVSWYQQTPGQGLQFLFEYFSETQRNKGNFPGRFSGRQFSNSRSEMNVSTLELGDSALYLCASRPRGTGELFFGEGSRLTVL.

This chain joins TRBV7-2 and TRBJ2-7, with TRBD2 matching 12 bases. Germline V gives CDR1 SGHTA, CDR2 FQGNSA. With 1 base clipped from V and 3 bases from J, the junction kept 4 bases outside the gene matches. The CDR3 has 16 amino acids. The CDR3, as DNA: TGTGCCAGCAGCTTAGGACTAGCGGGAGCAAACTACGAGCAGTACTTC. Amino acid sequence: CASSLGLAGANYEQYF.

This clone was detected once. This rearrangement joins TRBV4-3 to TRBJ2-3; 13 positions match TRBD2. Per the germline V gene, CDR1 is LGHNA and CDR2 is YSLEER. The V segment lost 1 base and the J segment 3 bases; nucleotides outside the gene matches: 4. The CDR3 spans 17 residues. The CDR3 sequence is CASSQGGTSGATDTQYF. DNA for the CDR3: TGCGCCAGCAGCCAAGGGGGGACTAGCGGGGCTACAGATACGCAGTATTTT.

This rearrangement joins TRBV7-9 to TRBJ1-2; no clear D gene. Per the germline V gene, CDR1 is SEHNR and CDR2 is FQNEAQ (reference sequence). V lost 2 bases and J 4 bases, leaving 11 bases between the germline ends. This CDR3 has 14 residues. CDR3 DNA: TGTGCCAGCAGCTTAATTGCAGTCCCCTATGGCTACACCTTC. It encodes CASSLIAVPYGYTF.

The V call is TRBV28, the J call TRBJ2-6; a weak D match, TRBD2 (7 bases). The CDR3 is 16 residues long. Trimming removed 7 bases at V and 3 bases at J, with 16 bases between. The germline V gene encodes CDR1 MDHEN and CDR2 SYDVKM. The CDR3 sequence is CASTPGGGDGANVLTF. The CDR3 DNA reads TGTGCCAGCACCCCTGGGGGGGGCGATGGGGCCAACGTCCTGACTTTC.

The chain combines TRBV5-1 with TRBJ2-3; D might be TRBD1 or TRBD2, each matching 5 bases. The CDR3 consists of 13 residues. CDR1 SGHRS and CDR2 YFSETQ come from the germline V gene. Trimming removed 4 bases from V and 3 bases from J, with 9 bases in between. The CDR3 DNA follows: TGCGCCAGCAGCCCGGGACCTACAGATACGCAGTATTTT. It yields the protein CASSPGPTDTQYF.

Points on this clone: Different DNA sequences within this sample yield the same CDR3. This chain links TRBV15 with TRBJ1-5; D gene ambiguous. The CDR3 is 12 amino acids. With 3 bases removed from V and 3 bases from J, the gap between germline ends came to 3 bases. Germline-derived CDR1 and CDR2 are LNHNV and YYDKDF (reference sequence). DNA of the CDR3: TGTGCCACCAGCAGCCCCAATCAGCCCCAGCATTTT. Translation: CATSSPNQPQHF.